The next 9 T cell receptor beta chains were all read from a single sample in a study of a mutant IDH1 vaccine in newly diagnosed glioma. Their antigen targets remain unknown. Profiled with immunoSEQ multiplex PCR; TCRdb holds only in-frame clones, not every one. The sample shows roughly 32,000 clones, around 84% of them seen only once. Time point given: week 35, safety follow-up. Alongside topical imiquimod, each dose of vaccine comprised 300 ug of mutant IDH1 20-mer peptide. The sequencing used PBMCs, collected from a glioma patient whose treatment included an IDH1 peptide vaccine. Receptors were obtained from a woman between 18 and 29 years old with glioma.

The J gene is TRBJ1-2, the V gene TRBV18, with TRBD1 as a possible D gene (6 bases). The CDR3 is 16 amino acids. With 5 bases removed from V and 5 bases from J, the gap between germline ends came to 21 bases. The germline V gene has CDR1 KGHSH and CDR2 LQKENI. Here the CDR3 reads CASSRTASGAAYGYTF. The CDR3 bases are TGTGCCAGCTCAAGAACGGCCTCGGGGGCGGCTTATGGCTACACCTTC.

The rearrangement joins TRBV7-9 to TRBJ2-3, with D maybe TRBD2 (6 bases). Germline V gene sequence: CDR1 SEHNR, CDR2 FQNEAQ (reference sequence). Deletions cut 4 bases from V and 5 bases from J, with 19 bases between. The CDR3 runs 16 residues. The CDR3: CASSSPGLRGVDTQYF. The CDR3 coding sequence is TGTGCCAGCAGCTCGCCGGGACTTAGAGGAGTAGATACGCAGTATTTT.

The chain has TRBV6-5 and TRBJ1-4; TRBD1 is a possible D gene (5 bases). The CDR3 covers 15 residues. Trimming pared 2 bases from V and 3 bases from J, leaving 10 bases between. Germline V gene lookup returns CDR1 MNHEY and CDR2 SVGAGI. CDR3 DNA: TGTGCCAGCAGTTACCGGGGGGGGTCTAATGAAAAACTGTTTTTT. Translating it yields CASSYRGGSNEKLFF.

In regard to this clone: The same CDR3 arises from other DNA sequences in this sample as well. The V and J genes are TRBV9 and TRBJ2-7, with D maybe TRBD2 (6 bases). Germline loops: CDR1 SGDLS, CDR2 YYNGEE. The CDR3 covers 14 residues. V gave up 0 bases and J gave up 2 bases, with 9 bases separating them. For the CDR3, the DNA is TGTGCCAGCAGCGTAGGGGGACTGACCTACGAGCAGTACTTC. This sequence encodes CASSVGGLTYEQYF.

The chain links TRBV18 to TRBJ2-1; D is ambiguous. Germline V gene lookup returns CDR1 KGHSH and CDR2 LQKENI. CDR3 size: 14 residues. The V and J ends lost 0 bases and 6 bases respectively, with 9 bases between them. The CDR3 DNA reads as TGTGCCAGCTCACCACCCGTGATTACCAATGAGCAGTTCTTC. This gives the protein CASSPPVITNEQFF.

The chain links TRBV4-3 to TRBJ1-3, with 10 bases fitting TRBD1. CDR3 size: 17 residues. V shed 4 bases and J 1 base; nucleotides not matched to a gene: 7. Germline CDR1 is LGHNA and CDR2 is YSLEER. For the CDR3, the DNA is TGCGCCAGCAGCCGATCCGGGACAGGGGCGTCTGGAAACACCATATATTTT. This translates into CASSRSGTGASGNTIYF.

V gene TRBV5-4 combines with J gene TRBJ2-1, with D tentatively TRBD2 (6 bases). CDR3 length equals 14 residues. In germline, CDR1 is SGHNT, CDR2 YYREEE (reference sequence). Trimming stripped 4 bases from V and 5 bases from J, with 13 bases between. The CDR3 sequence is CASSPAGGNNEQFF. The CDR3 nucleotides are TGTGCCAGCAGCCCGGCTGGGGGGAACAATGAGCAGTTCTTC.

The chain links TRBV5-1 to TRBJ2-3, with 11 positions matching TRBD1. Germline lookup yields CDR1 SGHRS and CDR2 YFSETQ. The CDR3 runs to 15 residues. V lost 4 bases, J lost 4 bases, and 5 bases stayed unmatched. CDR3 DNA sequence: TGCGCCAGCAGCCCCTGGGACAGGGGGTCAGATACGCAGTATTTT. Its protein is CASSPWDRGSDTQYF.

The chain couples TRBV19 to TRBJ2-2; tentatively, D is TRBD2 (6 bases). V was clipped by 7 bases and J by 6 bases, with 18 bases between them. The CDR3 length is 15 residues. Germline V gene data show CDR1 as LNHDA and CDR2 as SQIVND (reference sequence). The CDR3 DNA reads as TGTGCCAGTAAGGAGATGGGGCAGCGGGCCGGGGAGCTGTTTTTT. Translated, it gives CASKEMGQRAGELFF.